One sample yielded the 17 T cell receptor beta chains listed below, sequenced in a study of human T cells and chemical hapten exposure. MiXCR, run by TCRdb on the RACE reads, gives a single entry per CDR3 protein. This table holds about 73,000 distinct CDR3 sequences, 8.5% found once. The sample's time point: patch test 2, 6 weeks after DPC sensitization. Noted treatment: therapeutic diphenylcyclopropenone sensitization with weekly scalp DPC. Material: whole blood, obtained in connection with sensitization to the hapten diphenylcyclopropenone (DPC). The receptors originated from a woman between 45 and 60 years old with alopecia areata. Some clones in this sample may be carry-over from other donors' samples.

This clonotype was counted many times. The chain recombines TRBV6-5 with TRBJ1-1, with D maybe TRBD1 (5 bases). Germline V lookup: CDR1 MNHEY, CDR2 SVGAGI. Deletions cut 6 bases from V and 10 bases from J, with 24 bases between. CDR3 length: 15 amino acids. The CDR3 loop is CASSSQEGPPILAFF. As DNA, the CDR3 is TGTGCCAGCAGCTCCCAAGAGGGACCCCCCATCCTAGCTTTCTTT.

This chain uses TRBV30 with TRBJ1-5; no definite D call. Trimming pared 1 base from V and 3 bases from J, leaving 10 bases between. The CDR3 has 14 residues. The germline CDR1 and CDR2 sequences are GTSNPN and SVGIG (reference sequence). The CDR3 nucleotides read TGTGCCTGGAGTGACGGGCCCCACAATCAGCCCCAGCATTTT. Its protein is CAWSDGPHNQPQHF.

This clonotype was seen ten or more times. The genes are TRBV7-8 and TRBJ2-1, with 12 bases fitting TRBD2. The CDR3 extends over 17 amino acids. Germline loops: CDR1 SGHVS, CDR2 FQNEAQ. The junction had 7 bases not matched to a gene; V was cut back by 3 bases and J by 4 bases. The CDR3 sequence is CASSFRLAGAKYNEQFF. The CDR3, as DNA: TGTGCCAGCAGCTTCCGACTAGCGGGAGCAAAGTACAATGAGCAGTTCTTC.

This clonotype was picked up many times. CDR3 amino acids: CSVEGRGGTGELFF. As DNA, the CDR3 is TGCAGCGTTGAAGGGCGGGGAGGAACCGGGGAGCTGTTTTTT. The chain has TRBV29-1 and TRBJ2-2, with TRBD2 as a possible D gene (6 bases). The CDR3 sequence is 14 residues long. Germline CDR1 reads SQVTM; CDR2 reads ANQGSEA. Trimming took off 1 base at V and 5 bases at J, with 11 bases between the two ends.

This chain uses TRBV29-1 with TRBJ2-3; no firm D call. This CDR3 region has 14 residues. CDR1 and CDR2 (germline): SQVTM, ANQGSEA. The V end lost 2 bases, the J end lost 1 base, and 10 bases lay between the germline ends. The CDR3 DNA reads TGCAGCGTTGAACTGGGTCAAGGCACAGATACGCAGTATTTT. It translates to CSVELGQGTDTQYF.

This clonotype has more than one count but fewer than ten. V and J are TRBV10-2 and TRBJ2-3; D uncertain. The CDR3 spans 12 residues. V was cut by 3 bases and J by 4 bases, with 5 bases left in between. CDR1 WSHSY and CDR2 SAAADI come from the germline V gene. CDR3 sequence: CASSDSADTQYF. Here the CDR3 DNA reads TGCGCCAGCAGTGATTCGGCAGATACGCAGTATTTT.

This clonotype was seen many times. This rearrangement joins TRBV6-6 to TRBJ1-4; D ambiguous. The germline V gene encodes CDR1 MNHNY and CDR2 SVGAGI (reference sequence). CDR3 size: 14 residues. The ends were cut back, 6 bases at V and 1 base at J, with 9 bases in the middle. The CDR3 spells CASRTEVTNEKLFF. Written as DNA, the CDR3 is TGTGCCAGCAGAACCGAAGTAACTAATGAAAAACTGTTTTTT.

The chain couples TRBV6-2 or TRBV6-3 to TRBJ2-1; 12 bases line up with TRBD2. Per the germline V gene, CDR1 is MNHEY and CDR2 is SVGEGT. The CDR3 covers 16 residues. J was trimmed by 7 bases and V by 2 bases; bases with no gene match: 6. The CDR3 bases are TGTGCCAGCAGTTACCCGACTAGCGGGAGTCGGAATGAGCAGTTCTTC. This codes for CASSYPTSGSRNEQFF.

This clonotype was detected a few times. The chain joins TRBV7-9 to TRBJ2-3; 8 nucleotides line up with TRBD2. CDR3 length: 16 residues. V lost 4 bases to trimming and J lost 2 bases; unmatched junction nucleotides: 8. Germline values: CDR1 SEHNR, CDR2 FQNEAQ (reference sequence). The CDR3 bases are TGTGCCAGCAGCTCAGACAGCGGGGGATTCACAGATACGCAGTATTTT. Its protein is CASSSDSGGFTDTQYF. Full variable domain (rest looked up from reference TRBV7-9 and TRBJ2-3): DTGVSQNPRHKITKRGQNVTFRCDPISEHNRLYWYRQTLGQGPEFLTYFQNEAQLEKSRLLSDRFSAERPKGSFSTLEIQRTEQGDSAMYLCASSSDSGGFTDTQYFGPGTRLTVL.

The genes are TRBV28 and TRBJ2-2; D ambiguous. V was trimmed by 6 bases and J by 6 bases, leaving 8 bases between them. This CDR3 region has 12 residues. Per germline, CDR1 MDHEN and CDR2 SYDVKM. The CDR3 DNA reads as TGTGCCAGCAGACGACTCGCCGGGGAGCTGTTTTTT. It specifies CASRRLAGELFF.

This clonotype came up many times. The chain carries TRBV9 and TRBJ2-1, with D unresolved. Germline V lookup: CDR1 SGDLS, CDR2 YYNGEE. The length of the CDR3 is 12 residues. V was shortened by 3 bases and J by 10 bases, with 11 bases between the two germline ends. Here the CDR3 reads CASSAPTLEQFF. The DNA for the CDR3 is TGTGCCAGCAGCGCCCCGACCCTCGAGCAGTTCTTC.

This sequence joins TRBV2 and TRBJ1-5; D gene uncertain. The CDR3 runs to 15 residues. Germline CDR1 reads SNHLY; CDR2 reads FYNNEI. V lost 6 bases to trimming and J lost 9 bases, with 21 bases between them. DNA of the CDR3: TGTGCCAGCAGCGAGTCATCCCTCACTAGTGGGCCCCAGCATTTT. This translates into CASSESSLTSGPQHF.

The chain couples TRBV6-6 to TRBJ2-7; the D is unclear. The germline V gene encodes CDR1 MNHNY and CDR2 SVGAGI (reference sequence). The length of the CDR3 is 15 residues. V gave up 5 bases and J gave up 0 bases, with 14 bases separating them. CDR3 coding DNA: TGTGCCAGCAGTCGTGTGGACCGACACTCCTACGAGCAGTACTTC. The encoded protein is CASSRVDRHSYEQYF.

The CDR3 DNA reads TGTGCCACCAGCCGAGGACAGGGGGGAGCAGAGACCCAGTACTTC. As protein: CATSRGQGGAETQYF. The chain carries TRBV15 and TRBJ2-5, with 10 bases matching TRBD1. Looked up from germline, CDR1 is LNHNV and CDR2 is YYDKDF (reference sequence). CDR3 length: 15 residues. V lost 5 bases to trimming and J lost 4 bases; unmatched junction nucleotides: 7.

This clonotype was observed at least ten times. CDR3 coding DNA: TGTGCCAGCAGTGCCCCCGTGACAGGGGTTAATGAAAAACTGTTTTTT. Its translation is CASSAPVTGVNEKLFF. The J gene is TRBJ1-4, the V gene TRBV2; TRBD1 aligns across 8 bases. The CDR3 sequence is 16 residues long. Germline loops: CDR1 SNHLY, CDR2 FYNNEI. V lost 4 bases, J lost 4 bases, and 8 bases stayed unmatched.

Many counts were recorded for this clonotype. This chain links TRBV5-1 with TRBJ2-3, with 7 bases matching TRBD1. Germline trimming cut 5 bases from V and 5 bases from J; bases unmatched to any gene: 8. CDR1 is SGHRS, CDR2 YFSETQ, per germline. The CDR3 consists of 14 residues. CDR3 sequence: CASSTGETGDTQYF. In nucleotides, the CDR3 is TGCGCCAGCAGTACAGGGGAAACCGGAGATACGCAGTATTTT.

For the CDR3, the DNA is TGCGCCAGCAGCTTGGCGGGACCCCAGGCGGGAGAGTACGAGCAGTACTTC. It translates to CASSLAGPQAGEYEQYF. J is TRBJ2-7 and V is TRBV5-1, with 7 bases that match TRBD2. The CDR3 contains 17 residues. Germline V gene sequence: CDR1 SGHRS, CDR2 YFSETQ. V gave up 0 bases and J gave up 4 bases; unmatched junction bases: 13. The full variable domain, with the rest looked up from reference TRBV5-1 and TRBJ2-7, is KAGVTQTPRYLIKTRGQQVTLSCSPISGHRSVSWYQQTPGQGLQFLFEYFSETQRNKGNFPGRFSGRQFSNSRSEMNVSTLELGDSALYLCASSLAGPQAGEYEQYFGPGTRLTVT.